Each of the 15 T cell receptor beta chains below was sequenced from the same sample in a study of Graves' ophthalmopathy and Graves' hyperthyroidism. Amplified TCR beta CDR3 regions were obtained using RNA transcripts as template. RT-PCR with HTBI primers came first, then second-round multiplex PCR. In TCRdb, the multiplex PCR reads were re-called with MiXCR into one record per CDR3 protein. The sample yields almost 400,000 distinct CDR3 sequences, around 17% seen once. Sequencing was done on a sample of peripheral blood. All receptors derive from a woman aged 18 to 35 with Graves' ophthalmopathy.

This clonotype has a count of ten or more. V gene TRBV20-1 combines with J gene TRBJ1-3; TRBD1 is a possible D gene (5 bases). V gave up 3 bases and J gave up 3 bases, with 15 bases separating them. There are 15 residues in the CDR3. Germline V lookup: CDR1 DFQATT, CDR2 SNEGSKA (reference sequence). This CDR3 reads CSARAQRDGGNTIYF. CDR3 nucleotides: TGCAGTGCTAGGGCGCAACGGGACGGTGGAAACACCATATATTTT.

This clonotype has more than one count but fewer than ten. This sequence may be a read error, since a much larger clone differs from it by one base. The rearrangement links TRBV7-2 to TRBJ1-1; D not certain. Germline V CDR1 and CDR2: SGHTA, FQGNSA. This CDR3 comprises 14 residues. Deletions cut 4 bases from V and 3 bases from J, with 12 bases between. CDR3 amino acids: CASSWSNGDTEAFF. Here the CDR3 DNA reads TGTGCCAGCAGCTGGTCCAACGGGGACACTGAAGCTTTCTTT.

Ten or more counts support this clonotype. This sequence joins TRBV19 and TRBJ1-1, with a tentative D call TRBD1 (6 bases). Germline CDR1 reads LNHDA; CDR2 reads SQIVND (reference sequence). CDR3 length: 13 amino acids. The germline V and J ends were trimmed by 6 bases and 11 bases, with 19 bases remaining between them. CDR3 DNA sequence: TGTGCCAGTAGATTGGAGCAGGGGAAGGAGGCTTTCTTT. It yields the protein CASRLEQGKEAFF. The full variable domain, rest sourced from reference TRBV19 and TRBJ1-1, is DGGITQSPKYLFRKEGQNVTLSCEQNLNHDAMYWYRQDPGQGLRLIYYSQIVNDFQKGDIAEGYSVSREKKESFPLTVTSAQKNPTAFYLCASRLEQGKEAFFGQGTRLTVV.

This clonotype was seen at least ten times. V is TRBV20-1 and J is TRBJ1-1; D call uncertain. The CDR3 runs 15 residues. Germline-derived CDR1 and CDR2 are DFQATT and SNEGSKA (reference sequence). V was clipped by 0 bases and J by 0 bases, with 11 bases between them. The CDR3: CSARENERMNTEAFF. The CDR3 DNA sequence: TGCAGTGCTAGAGAAAATGAGCGGATGAACACTGAAGCTTTCTTT.

The chain uses TRBV29-1 and TRBJ2-7; TRBD2 aligns across 9 bases. Germline CDR1 reads SQVTM; CDR2 reads ANQGSEA. V was clipped by 8 bases and J by 2 bases; unmatched bases: 7. The CDR3 spans 13 residues. This CDR3 reads CSIRTSDTYEQYF. As DNA, the CDR3 is TGCAGCATCCGGACTAGCGATACCTACGAGCAGTACTTC.

Many counts were recorded for this clonotype. The chain links TRBV20-1 to TRBJ2-7, with TRBD2 matching over 11 bases. The CDR3 runs to 15 residues. V gave up 3 bases and J gave up 4 bases; unmatched junction bases: 8. Germline V gives CDR1 DFQATT, CDR2 SNEGSKA (reference sequence). CDR3 protein: CSASPLAGGGYEQYF. The CDR3 DNA reads TGCAGTGCTAGTCCCCTAGCGGGAGGAGGGTACGAGCAGTACTTC.

This clonotype was counted at least ten times. The chain has TRBV7-2 and TRBJ1-1, with no clear D. The CDR3 consists of 13 residues. V was pared by 5 bases and J by 3 bases, with 10 bases between. CDR1 is SGHTA and CDR2 is FQGNSA in the germline V gene. This CDR3 is CASSPFHDTEAFF. In DNA, the CDR3 is TGTGCCAGCAGCCCGTTCCATGACACTGAAGCTTTCTTT.

The chain is built from TRBV7-3 and TRBJ1-6; TRBD1 matches at 9 bases. Germline assignment: CDR1 SGHTA and CDR2 FQGTGA. With 8 bases clipped from V and 10 bases from J, the junction kept 6 bases outside the gene matches. The CDR3 is 13 amino acids. This CDR3 reads CASGQGRDSPLHF. Written as DNA, the CDR3 is TGTGCCAGCGGACAGGGGAGGGACTCACCCCTCCACTTT.

The V call is TRBV7-2, the J call TRBJ2-5, with unresolved D. Germline V lookup: CDR1 SGHTA, CDR2 FQGNSA. V lost 5 bases and J 1 base, leaving 8 bases between the germline ends. There are 13 residues in the CDR3. The CDR3 region has the DNA TGTGCCAGCAGCGGTAGCCCCCAAGAGACCCAGTACTTC. It codes for CASSGSPQETQYF.

In the case of this clonotype: Just one base apart from a much larger clone, this may be a read error. Written as DNA, the CDR3 is TGTGCCAGCAGCGCCGGACAGGGGAACACTGAAGCTTTCTTT. Its translation: CASSAGQGNTEAFF. The chain links TRBV9 to TRBJ1-1, with 8 bases aligning to TRBD1. The CDR3 covers 14 residues. The V segment lost 3 bases and the J segment 1 base; nucleotides outside the gene matches: 2. Per germline, CDR1 SGDLS and CDR2 YYNGEE.

This sequence joins TRBV6-2 or TRBV6-3 and TRBJ2-7; 14 bases agree with TRBD2. This CDR3 spans 17 amino acids. V trimming: 7 bases; J trimming: 2 bases; junction bases outside the gene matches: 10. Germline V CDR1 and CDR2: MNHEY, SVGEGT. Written as DNA, the CDR3 is TGTGCCAGCAACCCGGGACTAGCGGGAGCAACCACCTACGAGCAGTACTTC. Translated: CASNPGLAGATTYEQYF.

This clonotype was counted at least ten times. The J gene is TRBJ1-2, the V gene TRBV11-2; no clear D gene. Per the germline V gene, CDR1 is SGHAT and CDR2 is FQNNGV. The CDR3 extends over 14 amino acids. V lost 2 bases to trimming and J lost 5 bases, with 12 bases between them. CDR3 nucleotides: TGTGCCAGCAGCTTAATAAGGGAAGAATATGGCTACACCTTC. It codes for CASSLIREEYGYTF.

The chain couples TRBV11-2 to TRBJ2-5; D is undetermined. The CDR3 extends over 16 amino acids. CDR1 SGHAT and CDR2 FQNNGV come from the germline V gene. V was clipped by 1 base and J by 2 bases, with 14 bases between them. The CDR3, as DNA: TGTGCCAGCAGCTTAGTCGTCAGCCGGACGCAAGAGACCCAGTACTTC. Protein: CASSLVVSRTQETQYF.

This clonotype was observed at least ten times. V gene TRBV25-1 combines with J gene TRBJ2-5; D gene unclear. This CDR3 is 12 amino acids long. Trimming cost V 4 bases and J 5 bases, with 8 bases left between them. CDR1 MGHDK and CDR2 SYGVNS come from the germline V gene. CDR3 region: CASSGSVETQYF. Written as DNA, the CDR3 is TGTGCCAGCAGTGGGTCGGTTGAGACCCAGTACTTC.

This clonotype has a count of ten or more. V gene TRBV12-3 or TRBV12-4 combines with J gene TRBJ2-5, with 8 bases lining up with TRBD2. The CDR3 extends over 14 amino acids. V dropped 7 bases and J dropped 2; count of bases not matched to a gene: 6. CDR3 nucleotide sequence: TGTGCCAGCATTCGGACTAGCAGGCAAGAGACCCAGTACTTC. This codes for CASIRTSRQETQYF.